A selection of T cell receptor beta chains follows, all from one sample in a study of blood T cell repertoires in COVID-19. Measured with immunoSEQ multiplex PCR; TCRdb has only the in-frame clones, and not every one. The sample holds just over 150,000 clones, approximately 90% seen once. The specimen sequenced was peripheral blood. The receptors here all came from a woman between 70 and 85 years old with acute or convalescent COVID-19. The CDR3 runs from the conserved cysteine through the conserved F or W. D genes are given only for firm matches. Only some rows state a clone size, as once, few, many or a class for expanded clones.

d_call,v_call,j_call,clone_size,cdr3_aa,cdr3_nt
.,TRBV7-8,TRBJ1-6,.,CASSLIGGGQGYSYNSPLHF,TGTGCCAGCAGCTTAATCGGGGGGGGACAAGGGTATTCCTATAATTCACCCCTCCACTTT
.,TRBV12-5,TRBJ1-1,.,CASGLTPTGQLNTEAFF,TGTGCTAGTGGCTTGACTCCGACGGGACAACTGAACACTGAAGCTTTCTTT
TRBD2,TRBV10-3,TRBJ2-3,few,CAIAGRGTSTDTQYF,TGTGCCATCGCAGGGCGGGGGACTAGCACAGATACGCAGTATTTT
.,TRBV4-1,TRBJ1-6,.,CASSQGAPLHF,TGCGCCAGCAGCCAAGGAGCGCCCCTCCACTTT
TRBD1,TRBV28,TRBJ1-4,.,CASSTTDRGLGEKLFF,TGTGCCAGCAGTACGACGGACAGGGGTTTAGGTGAAAAACTGTTTTTT
TRBD1,TRBV5-1,TRBJ1-1,once,CASSSQGGGYTEAFF,TGCGCCAGCAGCTCGCAAGGGGGCGGCTACACTGAAGCTTTCTTT
TRBD1,TRBV18,TRBJ1-2,.,CASSPPDRASRGYTF,TGTGCCAGCTCACCTCCGGACAGGGCCTCTCGCGGCTACACCTTC
TRBD1,TRBV19,TRBJ1-3,.,CASSIPRQGATGNTIYF,TGTGCCAGTAGTATCCCGCGACAGGGGGCAACGGGAAACACCATATATTTT
TRBD1,TRBV4-1,TRBJ1-6,.,CASRLTGGGGNSPLHF,TGCGCCAGCAGGCTGACAGGGGGCGGTGGTAATTCACCCCTCCACTTT
.,TRBV15,TRBJ2-5,.,CATNNREIGKETQYF,TGTGCCACCAACAACAGGGAGATTGGGAAAGAGACCCAGTACTTC